This T cell receptor (beta chain) was sequenced during a study of blood T cell repertoires in COVID-19. Study-level information: Donors in the United States, Italy and Spain gave samples during acute or convalescent COVID-19. PBMCs, B-cell-depleted T cells, or T cells provided the cDNA or gDNA that made up the material.

Germline CDR1 GTSNPN, CDR2 SVGIG (reference sequence). The CDR3 has 13 amino acids. Between the trimmed V and J ends, which lost 3 bases and 0 bases, there was a span of 6 bases. Produced via immunoSEQ multiplex PCR; TCRdb's table is partial and in-frame only. The table lists over 20,000 clones, about 90% of them singletons. The chain is built from TRBV30 and TRBJ1-5; a possible D gene is TRBD1 (5 bases). The sequencing input was peripheral blood. This clonotype was sampled from a man between 65 and 85 years old with acute or convalescent COVID-19. Here the CDR3 DNA reads TGTGCCTGGAGGGACAATAGCAATCAGCCCCAGCATTTT. Residues: CAWRDNSNQPQHF.